This passage covers 22 T cell receptor beta chains from one sample sequenced in a study of T-cell reconstitution after alpha-beta-depleted transplantation in children. Molecular barcoding with unique molecular identifiers was used for the TCRbeta library. TCRdb re-called the PCR reads through MiXCR, storing one row per CDR3 protein. The sample holds 95,000 to 120,000 distinct CDR3 sequences, approximately 6.4% seen once. The specimen comprised PBMCs, mostly from graft donor cells, sampled 360 days after TCRalphabeta/CD19-depleted stem cell transplant. All receptors derive from a male patient between 2 and 9 years old who had a stem cell transplant for acute lymphoblastic leukemia, so the T cells may come from the graft donor.

This clonotype was counted only a few times. The chain joins TRBV4-1 to TRBJ2-7; 8 bases fit TRBD2. V shed 4 bases, J shed 7 bases, and the junction held 12 bases outside the gene matches. The CDR3 is 15 amino acids. CDR1 is MGHRA, CDR2 YSYEKL, per germline. CDR3: CASSLLRAGGREQYF. In nucleotides, the CDR3 is TGCGCCAGCAGCCTGCTCCGGGCGGGAGGTAGGGAGCAGTACTTC.

This clonotype was seen repeatedly, ten times or more. The chain couples TRBV10-3 to TRBJ2-7, with unresolved D. This CDR3 comprises 12 residues. Trimming shortened V by 10 bases and J by 7 bases, and 17 bases separated the two germline ends. Germline V lookup: CDR1 ENHRY, CDR2 SYGVKD. CDR3 region: CATLRHPLEQYF. In DNA, the CDR3 is TGTGCCACCCTCCGCCACCCCCTTGAGCAGTACTTC.

This clonotype was counted only a few times. This sequence joins TRBV19 and TRBJ1-1; TRBD1 is a possible D gene (5 bases). The CDR3 has 13 amino acids. Trimming took off 7 bases at V and 2 bases at J, with 11 bases between the two ends. CDR1 and CDR2 from the germline V gene are LNHDA and SQIVND (reference sequence). The CDR3 bases are TGTGCCAGTAAGGAGACAGACAACACTGAAGCTTTCTTT. It translates to CASKETDNTEAFF.

This clonotype was recorded a few times. CDR3 sequence: CASSSGLAIYNEQFF. For the CDR3, the DNA is TGTGCCAGCAGCTCGGGACTAGCTATCTACAATGAGCAGTTCTTC. The chain couples TRBV7-7 to TRBJ2-1; 9 bases agree with TRBD2. The CDR3 is made up of 15 amino acids. Germline V CDR1 and CDR2: SSHAT, FNYEAQ (reference sequence). V dropped 4 bases and J dropped 3; count of bases not matched to a gene: 4.

In its sample, this clonotype was seen many times. This chain joins TRBV20-1 and TRBJ1-2, with a tentative D call TRBD1 (5 bases). V lost 6 bases to trimming and J lost 4 bases, with 12 bases between them. CDR3 length: 12 residues. CDR1 and CDR2 (germline): DFQATT, SNEGSKA (reference sequence). The CDR3 loop reads CSAAQVLYGYTF. The CDR3 region has the DNA TGCAGTGCGGCACAGGTTCTCTATGGCTACACCTTC.

This clonotype was seen once. A much larger clone is a single base away; this may be a read error. It is likely a read error, because the conserved phenylalanine at the end of the CDR3 is missing. The chain has TRBV9 and TRBJ2-3; D remains ambiguous. This CDR3 contains 18 residues. Germline loops: CDR1 SGDLS, CDR2 YYNGEE. With 2 bases removed from V and 2 bases from J, the gap between germline ends came to 21 bases. CDR3 protein: CASSVTQRMDSFTDTQYL. The DNA of the CDR3 is TGTGCCAGCAGCGTCACGCAGCGTATGGATAGCTTCACAGATACGCAGTATTTA.

This clonotype has a handful of counts. V usage is TRBV13 and J usage is TRBJ1-1; 11 nucleotides align to TRBD1. V dropped 5 bases and J dropped 7; count of bases not matched to a gene: 3. The CDR3 sequence is 13 residues long. The germline gives CDR1 PRHDT, CDR2 FYEKMQ (reference sequence). This CDR3 reads CASSLGTGGEAFF. CDR3 coding DNA: TGTGCCAGCAGCCTCGGGACAGGGGGTGAAGCTTTCTTT.

The sample holds many counts of this clonotype. This rearrangement joins TRBV5-1 to TRBJ2-7, with TRBD1 matching over 8 bases. Germline CDR1 reads SGHRS; CDR2 reads YFSETQ. This CDR3 is 14 amino acids long. With V trimmed by 4 bases and J by 2 bases, 5 bases remained unmatched. The CDR3 region has the DNA TGCGCCAGCAGCCTGGACAGGGCCGCCTACGAGCAGTACTTC. It translates to CASSLDRAAYEQYF.

This clonotype turned up a few times. V usage is TRBV9 and J usage is TRBJ2-3; TRBD2 agrees at 8 bases. Germline V gene sequence: CDR1 SGDLS, CDR2 YYNGEE. This CDR3 spans 13 amino acids. Trimming took 6 bases from V and 1 from J; bases not matched to a gene: 1. The CDR3 sequence: CASTGGGTDTQYF. CDR3 nucleotides: TGTGCCAGCACGGGGGGGGGCACAGATACGCAGTATTTT.

This chain uses TRBV7-3 with TRBJ2-2; 7 bases align to TRBD1. With V trimmed by 5 bases and J by 3 bases, 6 bases remained unmatched. CDR3 length: 15 amino acids. In germline, CDR1 is SGHTA, CDR2 FQGTGA. CDR3 DNA sequence: TGTGCCAGCAGCCCGGGACAGACAGACACCGGGGAGCTGTTTTTT. Translated: CASSPGQTDTGELFF.

This clonotype was observed at least ten times. This sequence joins TRBV28 and TRBJ2-1; the match to TRBD2 covers 9 bases. J was trimmed by 0 bases and V by 2 bases; bases with no gene match: 20. The CDR3 runs 22 residues. Germline V gene data show CDR1 as MDHEN and CDR2 as SYDVKM. CDR3 region: CASSLPLSFRREGRSSYNEQFF. In DNA form, the CDR3 reads TGTGCCAGCAGTTTACCCCTATCCTTTCGGCGGGAGGGCCGAAGCTCCTACAATGAGCAGTTCTTC.

Many counts were recorded for this clonotype. The V call is TRBV10-3, the J call TRBJ1-2; D remains unclear. This CDR3 contains 12 residues. Trimming cost V 0 bases and J 3 bases, with 2 bases left between them. Germline V gives CDR1 ENHRY, CDR2 SYGVKD. The CDR3 nucleotides read TGTGCCATCAGTGAGTCGGACTATGGCTACACCTTC. Its translation: CAISESDYGYTF.

The table lists this clonotype with many counts. The chain has TRBV28 and TRBJ2-2; a weak D match, TRBD2 (6 bases). Trimming took off 4 bases at V and 7 bases at J, with 13 bases between the two ends. Germline V gene data show CDR1 as MDHEN and CDR2 as SYDVKM. The CDR3 totals 14 residues. The CDR3 DNA is TGTGCCAGCAGTTCCTGGACCGGGAGCGGGGAGCTGTTTTTT. As protein: CASSSWTGSGELFF.

This clonotype was detected many times. The chain combines TRBV5-6 with TRBJ2-5, with TRBD1 matching over 8 bases. V lost 1 base to trimming and J lost 2 bases; unmatched junction nucleotides: 16. The CDR3 has 19 amino acids. Germline V CDR1 and CDR2: SGHDT, YYEEEE. In nucleotides, the CDR3 is TGTGCCAGCAGCTTGCTCACCGGGACAGGACGTCTACCGCAAGAGACCCAGTACTTC. It is translated as CASSLLTGTGRLPQETQYF.

This clonotype was detected many times. In DNA, the CDR3 is TGTGCCTGGAGCCCCCAAGCGGGGGGGTTTAATGAGCAGTTCTTC. It translates to CAWSPQAGGFNEQFF. This sequence joins TRBV30 and TRBJ2-1, with 10 bases identical to TRBD2. This CDR3 spans 15 amino acids. Unmatched junction bases numbered 9, after V lost 3 bases and J lost 7 bases. Germline values: CDR1 GTSNPN, CDR2 SVGIG (reference sequence).

This clonotype was recorded many times. The rearrangement joins TRBV11-2 to TRBJ2-5; D remains unclear. This CDR3 spans 13 amino acids. CDR1 is SGHAT and CDR2 is FQNNGV in the germline V gene. The V end lost 4 bases, the J end lost 5 bases, and 11 bases lay between the germline ends. The CDR3 spells CASSSLVPETQYF. The DNA of the CDR3 is TGTGCCAGCAGCTCCCTGGTTCCGGAGACCCAGTACTTC.

This clonotype was picked up a small number of times. V is TRBV15 and J is TRBJ1-4; D remains ambiguous. Trimming left V 5 bases short and J 1 base short, with 17 bases between. This CDR3 contains 17 residues. Looked up from germline, CDR1 is LNHNV and CDR2 is YYDKDF (reference sequence). CDR3 residues: CATSASAGKRTNEKLFF. The DNA of the CDR3 is TGTGCCACCAGCGCCTCCGCGGGGAAAAGAACTAATGAAAAACTGTTTTTT.

This clonotype was detected ten times or more. The chain is built from TRBV12-3 or TRBV12-4 and TRBJ2-7; 7 bases agree with TRBD2. This CDR3 contains 14 residues. Trimming removed 5 bases from V and 3 bases from J; junction bases left unmatched: 7. The CDR3 coding sequence is TGTGCCAGCAGTCCCTTGGGACTACTCTACGAGCAGTACTTC. Translation gives CASSPLGLLYEQYF.

This clonotype has at least ten counts. The V and J genes are TRBV12-3 or TRBV12-4 and TRBJ2-5; D is perhaps TRBD1 (5 bases). The CDR3 contains 13 residues. V lost 0 bases and J lost 7, with 9 bases in between. The DNA of the CDR3 is TGTGCCAGCAGTTTAGCAGGGGTCAGGACCCAGTACTTC. Protein product: CASSLAGVRTQYF.

In its sample, this clonotype was seen many times. The CDR3 DNA is TGTGCCAGCAGGGCAGCGGGCCCAACCTACGAGCAGTACTTC. Protein sequence: CASRAAGPTYEQYF. This rearrangement joins TRBV27 to TRBJ2-7; tentative D call: TRBD2 (6 bases). The CDR3 runs to 14 residues. The germline V gene encodes CDR1 MNHEY and CDR2 SMNVEV (reference sequence). V lost 6 bases and J lost 2, with 14 bases in between.

This clonotype was recorded at least ten times. This chain uses TRBV5-1 with TRBJ2-7, with D perhaps matching TRBD2 (5 bases). Trimming pared 3 bases from V and 6 bases from J, leaving 7 bases between. The CDR3 consists of 11 residues. Germline V gene data show CDR1 as SGHRS and CDR2 as YFSETQ. This CDR3 reads CASSSAGEQYF. The CDR3 nucleotides read TGCGCCAGCAGCTCCGCGGGCGAGCAGTACTTC.

The chain employs TRBV11-2 and TRBJ2-7; TRBD2 matches 8 bases. There are 15 residues in the CDR3. The V gene's germline CDR1 is SGHAT and CDR2 FQNNGV. Trimming at V came to 1 base and at J to 2 bases, leaving 4 bases not matched to a gene. The CDR3 nucleotides are TGTGCCAGCAGCTTAGTTAGCGGGGCCCCCTACGAGCAGTACTTC. Residues: CASSLVSGAPYEQYF.